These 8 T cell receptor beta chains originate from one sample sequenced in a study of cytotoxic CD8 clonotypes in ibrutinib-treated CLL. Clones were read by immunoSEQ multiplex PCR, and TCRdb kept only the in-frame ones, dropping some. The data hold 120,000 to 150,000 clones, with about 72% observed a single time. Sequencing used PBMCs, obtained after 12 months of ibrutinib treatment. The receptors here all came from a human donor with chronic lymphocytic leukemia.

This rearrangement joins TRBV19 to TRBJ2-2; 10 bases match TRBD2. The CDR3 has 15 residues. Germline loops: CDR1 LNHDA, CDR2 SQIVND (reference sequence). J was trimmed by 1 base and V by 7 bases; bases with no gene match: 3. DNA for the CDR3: TGTGCCAGTAAATGGACTAGCGGGAACACCGGGGAGCTGTTTTTT. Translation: CASKWTSGNTGELFF.

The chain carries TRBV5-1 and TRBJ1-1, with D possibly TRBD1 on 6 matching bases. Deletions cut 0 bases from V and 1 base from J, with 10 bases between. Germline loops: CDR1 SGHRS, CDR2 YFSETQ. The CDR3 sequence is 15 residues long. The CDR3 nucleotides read TGCGCCAGCAGCTTGGACGGGACACGGAACACTGAAGCTTTCTTT. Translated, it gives CASSLDGTRNTEAFF.

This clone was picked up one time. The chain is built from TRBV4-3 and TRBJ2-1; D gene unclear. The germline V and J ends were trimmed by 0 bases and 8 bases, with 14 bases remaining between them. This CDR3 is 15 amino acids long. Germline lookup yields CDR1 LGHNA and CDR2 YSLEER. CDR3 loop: CASSQDSYLLHEQFF. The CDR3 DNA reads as TGCGCCAGCAGCCAAGACTCCTATCTCCTACATGAGCAGTTCTTC.

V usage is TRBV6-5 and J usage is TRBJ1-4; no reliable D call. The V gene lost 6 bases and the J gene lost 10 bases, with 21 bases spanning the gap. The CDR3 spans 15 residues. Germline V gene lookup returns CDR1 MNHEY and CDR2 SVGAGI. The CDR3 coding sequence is TGTGCCAGCAGGGAGGACCCGGGAGAGGGTACAAAACTGTTTTTT. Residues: CASREDPGEGTKLFF.

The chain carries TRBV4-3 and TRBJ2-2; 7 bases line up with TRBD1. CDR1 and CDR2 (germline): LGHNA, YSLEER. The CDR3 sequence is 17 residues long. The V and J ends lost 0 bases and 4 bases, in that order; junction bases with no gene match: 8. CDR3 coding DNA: TGCGCCAGCAGCCAAGAAGTGTTTGGGACAGTCACCGGGGAGCTGTTTTTT. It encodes CASSQEVFGTVTGELFF.

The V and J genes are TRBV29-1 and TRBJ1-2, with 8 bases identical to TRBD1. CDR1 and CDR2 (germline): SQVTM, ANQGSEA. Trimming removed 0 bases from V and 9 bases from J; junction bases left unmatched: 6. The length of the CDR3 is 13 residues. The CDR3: CSVEEVRGLSYTF. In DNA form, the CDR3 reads TGCAGCGTTGAAGAAGTCAGGGGGCTGAGCTACACCTTC.

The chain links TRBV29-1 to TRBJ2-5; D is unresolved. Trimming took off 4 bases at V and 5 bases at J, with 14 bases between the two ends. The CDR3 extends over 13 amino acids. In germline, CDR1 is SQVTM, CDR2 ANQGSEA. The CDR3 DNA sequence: TGCAGCGTTGCGGGCCAGTCTGGGGAGACCCAGTACTTC. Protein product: CSVAGQSGETQYF. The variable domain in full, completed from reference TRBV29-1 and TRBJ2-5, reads SAVISQKPSRDICQRGTSLTIQCQVDSQVTMMFWYRQQPGQSLTLIATANQGSEATYESGFVIDKFPISRPNLTFSTLTVSNMSPEDSSIYLCSVAGQSGETQYFGPGTRLLVL.

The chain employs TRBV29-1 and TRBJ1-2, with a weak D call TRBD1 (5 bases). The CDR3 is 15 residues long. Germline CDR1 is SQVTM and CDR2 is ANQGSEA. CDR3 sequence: CSINGGDRPNYGYTF. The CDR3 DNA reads TGCAGTATCAACGGCGGTGACAGACCTAACTATGGCTACACCTTC.